The 9 T cell receptor beta chains listed next were all sequenced from one sample in a study of cytomegalovirus exposure and HLA in healthy donors. Assay: immunoSEQ multiplex PCR; the TCRdb copy retains only in-frame clones and omits some. The table shows some 150,000 clones, with 85% to 90% occurring only once. The sequencing input was PBMCs. All receptors come from a woman aged 18 to 35 in good health and CMV-seropositive.

The CDR3 reads CASTMRRVINTEAFF. In nucleotides, the CDR3 is TGTGCCAGTACAATGCGCAGGGTCATCAACACTGAAGCTTTCTTT. V gene TRBV19 combines with J gene TRBJ1-1, with a tentative D call TRBD1 (5 bases). The CDR3 covers 15 residues. Germline CDR1 and CDR2: LNHDA and SQIVND (reference sequence). Trimming removed 7 bases at V and 2 bases at J, with 17 bases between.

V is TRBV11-2 and J is TRBJ2-1; possible D gene TRBD2, 6 bases. The V end lost 3 bases, the J end lost 4 bases, and 16 bases lay between the germline ends. The germline gives CDR1 SGHAT, CDR2 FQNNGV. This CDR3 comprises 16 residues. CDR3 DNA: TGTGCCAGCAGCTTGGGGATTGCGGGGTCATACAATGAGCAGTTCTTC. Translation gives CASSLGIAGSYNEQFF.

The chain has TRBV2 and TRBJ2-3; tentatively, D is TRBD1 (5 bases). Per the germline V gene, CDR1 is SNHLY and CDR2 is FYNNEI. Trimming removed 4 bases at V and 1 base at J, with 6 bases between. This CDR3 comprises 13 residues. In DNA form, the CDR3 reads TGTGCCAGCAGTGTCAGGGGCACAGATACGCAGTATTTT. This sequence encodes CASSVRGTDTQYF.

The chain joins TRBV7-2 to TRBJ2-1; tentatively, D is TRBD1 (5 bases). Trimming shortened V by 2 bases and J by 3 bases, and 14 bases separated the two germline ends. The CDR3 loop spans 16 amino acids. The germline V gene encodes CDR1 SGHTA and CDR2 FQGNSA. The CDR3 loop reads CASSLRGYSIYNEQFF. CDR3 coding DNA: TGTGCCAGCAGCTTAAGGGGATATAGTATCTACAATGAGCAGTTCTTC.

This chain links TRBV6-1 with TRBJ2-3, with 7 bases matching TRBD1. CDR1 and CDR2 (germline): MNHNS, SASEGT. With 10 bases clipped from V and 2 bases from J, the junction kept 9 bases outside the gene matches. The CDR3 length is 14 residues. CDR3 amino acids: CATRTGSFTDTQYF. DNA for the CDR3: TGTGCCACCAGGACAGGCTCCTTCACAGATACGCAGTATTTT.

The V and J genes are TRBV4-3 and TRBJ1-2, with D unresolved. CDR1 is LGHNA and CDR2 is YSLEER in the germline V gene. V was pared by 0 bases and J by 2 bases, with 10 bases between. The CDR3 length is 15 residues. CDR3 sequence: CASSQDLALNYGYTF. For the CDR3, the DNA is TGCGCCAGCAGCCAAGATCTGGCCCTCAACTATGGCTACACCTTC.

The V gene is TRBV7-2, the J gene TRBJ2-3; 13 positions match TRBD2. Germline assignment: CDR1 SGHTA and CDR2 FQGNSA. The V gene end was trimmed by 5 bases and the J gene end by 6 bases; junction bases not matched to a gene: 11. This CDR3 region has 17 residues. The CDR3 sequence: CASSPRGLAGERDTQYF. The CDR3 bases are TGTGCCAGCAGCCCCCGAGGACTAGCGGGGGAAAGGGATACGCAGTATTTT.

The chain joins TRBV6-6 to TRBJ2-7; TRBD1 matches at 9 bases. Unmatched junction bases numbered 9, after V lost 6 bases and J lost 3 bases. The CDR3 loop spans 15 amino acids. Germline V gene data show CDR1 as MNHNY and CDR2 as SVGAGI (reference sequence). CDR3 DNA: TGTGCCAGCAGGGAGATTCCGGGACAGGGCTACGAGCAGTACTTC. It yields the protein CASREIPGQGYEQYF.

This sequence joins TRBV5-8 and TRBJ1-1; 7 nucleotides agree with TRBD1. CDR1 is SGHTS, CDR2 YDEGEE, per germline. Losses at the gene ends were 0 bases for V and 6 bases for J; bases not matched to a gene: 5. The CDR3 runs to 14 residues. The CDR3 coding sequence is TGTGCCAGCAGCTTGGGACAGGGCGCCTCTGAAGCTTTCTTT. This translates into CASSLGQGASEAFF.